This T cell receptor beta chain appears in the sequencing data of a study of blood T cell repertoires in COVID-19. Whole-study context: The United States, Italy and Spain were the sources of the acute and convalescent COVID-19 samples. T cells, B-cell-depleted T cells, or PBMCs supplied cDNA or gDNA.

Germline CDR1 is LGHDT and CDR2 is YNNKEL (reference sequence). The CDR3 spans 15 residues. With 4 bases removed from V and 0 bases from J, the gap between germline ends came to 10 bases. Authors' analysis steps: Estimates of nucleated cell counts were drawn from the amplification of reference gene primers. Here immunoSEQ multiplex PCR was the method, and the copy in TCRdb shows in-frame clones only, minus some. The D gene and trimming were derived from the DNA, and the V and J assignments and clone size from that table. The sample has around 300,000 clones, 70% to 90% seen once. The chain joins TRBV3-1 (or the pseudogene TRBV3-2) to TRBJ1-5; D is possibly TRBD1 (5 bases). Sequencing was done on a sample of peripheral blood. The sequence derives from a woman between 45 and 65 years old with active or convalescent COVID-19. CDR3 loop: CASSRTGHSNQPQHF. DNA of the CDR3: TGTGCCAGCAGCCGAACAGGTCATAGCAATCAGCCCCAGCATTTT.